Below are 18 T cell receptor beta chains sequenced from a single sample in a study of beta chain features in type 1 diabetes. The isolated RNA, all of it, was reverse transcribed, so expressed TCRB transcripts were what got sequenced. TCRdb's table, derived via immunoSEQ multiplex PCR, lists solely in-frame clones and lacks some. In the table there are some 140,000 clones, approximately 9.2% of which are singletons. Sequenced input: central memory CD4+ T cells from blood. Receptors originate from a man aged 18 to 29 in good health.

To note about this clone: A read error is possible here, since a much larger clone lies one base away. The identical CDR3 is also encoded by other nucleotide sequences in the sample. The chain recombines TRBV28 with TRBJ1-5; 7 positions agree with TRBD1. Germline V gene sequence: CDR1 MDHEN, CDR2 SYDVKM. V gave up 4 bases and J gave up 4 bases; unmatched junction bases: 1. There are 13 residues in the CDR3. This CDR3 is CASSWTGNQPQHF. In nucleotides, the CDR3 is TGTGCCAGCAGTTGGACAGGAAATCAGCCCCAGCATTTT.

This chain links TRBV2 with TRBJ2-7; D unresolved. This CDR3 comprises 11 residues. Germline V gives CDR1 SNHLY, CDR2 FYNNEI. Deletions cut 2 bases from V and 4 bases from J, with 3 bases between. The CDR3 region is CASSERYEQYF. The DNA for the CDR3 is TGTGCCAGCAGTGAACGGTACGAGCAGTACTTC.

The V and J genes are TRBV11-2 and TRBJ2-7, with D unclear. CDR1 and CDR2 (germline): SGHAT, FQNNGV. The CDR3 loop spans 14 amino acids. V gave up 1 base and J gave up 6 bases, with 13 bases separating them. The CDR3 region is CASSLGWQSFEQYF. Written as DNA, the CDR3 is TGTGCCAGCAGCTTAGGGTGGCAGTCGTTCGAGCAGTACTTC.

The chain carries TRBV14 and TRBJ1-2; possible D gene TRBD1, 6 bases. CDR3 length: 19 residues. Germline CDR1 and CDR2: SGHDN and FVKESK. V shed 1 base and J shed 1 base, with 22 bases lying between them. The CDR3 reads CASSQASWTAQRFNYGYTF. Written as DNA, the CDR3 is TGTGCCAGCAGCCAAGCATCTTGGACAGCTCAACGGTTTAACTATGGCTACACCTTC.

The chain employs TRBV7-2 and TRBJ2-1; 8 nucleotides agree with TRBD2. Germline V gene sequence: CDR1 SGHTA, CDR2 FQGNSA. Germline trimming cut 5 bases from V and 6 bases from J; bases unmatched to any gene: 12. The CDR3 is 16 residues long. The CDR3 DNA reads as TGTGCCAGCAGCCCCCATGGGGGCGGGGGGCCCAATGAGCAGTTCTTC. This translates into CASSPHGGGGPNEQFF.

This clone was seen only a few times. The CDR3 here is CASSDEGSEQYF. The CDR3 DNA reads TGTGCCAGCAGTGATGAGGGTTCGGAGCAGTACTTC. This rearrangement joins TRBV2 to TRBJ2-7; weak D call: TRBD2 (5 bases). Germline values: CDR1 SNHLY, CDR2 FYNNEI. This CDR3 comprises 12 residues. The V gene lost 3 bases and the J gene lost 7 bases, with 10 bases spanning the gap.

This clone was found a few times. The chain employs TRBV7-6 and TRBJ1-6; the match to TRBD1 covers 8 bases. CDR1 is SGHVS, CDR2 FNYEAQ, per germline. This CDR3 spans 16 amino acids. V was clipped by 5 bases and J by 1 base; unmatched bases: 4. CDR3 residues: CASSDRGLSYNSPLHF. The DNA for the CDR3 is TGTGCCAGCAGCGACAGGGGTCTATCCTATAATTCACCCCTCCACTTT.

This clone was observed a handful of times. The chain links TRBV30 to TRBJ2-1; no clear D. V lost 1 base and J 0 bases, leaving 10 bases between the germline ends. The CDR3 loop spans 15 amino acids. The germline CDR1 and CDR2 sequences are GTSNPN and SVGIG (reference sequence). CDR3 nucleotides: TGTGCCTGGAGTGCCGGTCTGAGCTCCTACAATGAGCAGTTCTTC. It encodes CAWSAGLSSYNEQFF.

The chain uses TRBV18 and TRBJ1-1, with D maybe TRBD1 (6 bases). CDR3 size: 16 residues. The germline V gene has CDR1 KGHSH and CDR2 LQKENI. V shed 2 bases and J shed 1 base, with 14 bases lying between them. DNA of the CDR3: TGTGCCAGCTCACCAATCCAACAGGGTCGGAACACTGAAGCTTTCTTT. Its translation: CASSPIQQGRNTEAFF.

Only a few counts were recorded for this clone. This chain uses TRBV6-1 with TRBJ2-1, with TRBD1 matching 10 bases. The CDR3 consists of 15 residues. The trim removed 3 bases at V and 7 bases at J, leaving 6 bases unmatched. Germline V gene sequence: CDR1 MNHNS, CDR2 SASEGT. The CDR3 is CASSEPGQGQNEQFF. DNA for the CDR3: TGTGCCAGCAGTGAGCCGGGACAGGGGCAGAATGAGCAGTTCTTC.

The chain has TRBV30 and TRBJ1-2, with D possibly matching TRBD1 (6 bases). The CDR3 spans 13 residues. The V gene's germline CDR1 is GTSNPN and CDR2 SVGIG (reference sequence). V lost 2 bases and J 4 bases, leaving 11 bases between the germline ends. CDR3 coding DNA: TGTGCCTGGAGTTACAGGGTTCTCTATGGCTACACCTTC. Its translation is CAWSYRVLYGYTF.

DNA of the CDR3: TGTGCCAGCAGTTCAACCGGGACAGGGGAATACGGCTACACCTTC. It specifies CASSSTGTGEYGYTF. The chain has TRBV28 and TRBJ1-2; TRBD1 aligns across 10 bases. The CDR3 is 15 amino acids. V shed 4 bases and J 8 bases; nucleotides not matched to a gene: 10. CDR1 and CDR2 from the germline V gene are MDHEN and SYDVKM.

The V call is TRBV5-1, the J call TRBJ1-1; D not certain. The CDR3 is made up of 15 amino acids. The V end was cut by 4 bases, the J end by 1 base, with 14 bases between. Germline V gives CDR1 SGHRS, CDR2 YFSETQ. In DNA form, the CDR3 reads TGCGCCAGCAGCCTGACGGTTACAGCGAACACTGAAGCTTTCTTT. Translating it yields CASSLTVTANTEAFF. Complete variable domain (other parts from reference TRBV5-1 and TRBJ1-1): KAGVTQTPRYLIKTRGQQVTLSCSPISGHRSVSWYQQTPGQGLQFLFEYFSETQRNKGNFPGRFSGRQFSNSRSEMNVSTLELGDSALYLCASSLTVTANTEAFFGQGTRLTVV.

This clone occurred a few times. The rearrangement uses TRBV5-1 and TRBJ2-1; TRBD2 aligns across 12 bases. Trimming removed 4 bases from V and 5 bases from J; junction bases left unmatched: 7. This CDR3 has 16 amino acids. Germline CDR1 is SGHRS and CDR2 is YFSETQ. In DNA form, the CDR3 reads TGCGCCAGCAGCGGAAGGACTAGCGGGGCGGACAATGAGCAGTTCTTC. Its translation is CASSGRTSGADNEQFF.

This chain uses TRBV2 with TRBJ1-3; D gene uncertain. The CDR3 extends over 13 amino acids. Per germline, CDR1 SNHLY and CDR2 FYNNEI. V dropped 6 bases and J dropped 0 bases, with 6 bases sitting between them. CDR3 protein: CASRSYSGNTIYF. For the CDR3, the DNA is TGTGCCAGCAGGTCCTACTCTGGAAACACCATATATTTT.

The J gene is TRBJ2-3, the V gene TRBV25-1; the D gene is possibly TRBD1 (5 bases). The CDR3 extends over 14 amino acids. The germline V gene has CDR1 MGHDK and CDR2 SYGVNS. Trimming took 4 bases from V and 6 from J, leaving 14 bases between them. In DNA, the CDR3 is TGTGCCAGCAGTGCTCCCCAGGGTGTGGATACGCAGTATTTT. It translates to CASSAPQGVDTQYF. The full variable domain, in which reference TRBV25-1 and TRBJ2-3 provide the parts outside the CDR3, is EADIYQTPRYLVIGTGKKITLECSQTMGHDKMYWYQQDPGMELHLIHYSYGVNSTEKGDLSSESTVSRIRTEHFPLTLESARPSHTSQYLCASSAPQGVDTQYFGPGTRLTVL.

The chain links TRBV19 to TRBJ2-3; the match to TRBD1 covers 8 bases. Germline assignment: CDR1 LNHDA and CDR2 SQIVND (reference sequence). After removal of 5 bases from V and 6 bases from J, the junction contained 7 bases not matched to a gene. The CDR3 length is 14 residues. DNA of the CDR3: TGTGCCAGTAGTCCTGGACAGGGAGTGGATACGCAGTATTTT. It yields the protein CASSPGQGVDTQYF.

The chain combines TRBV27 with TRBJ1-6; a weak D match, TRBD1 (6 bases). The CDR3 has 15 amino acids. Germline loops: CDR1 MNHEY, CDR2 SMNVEV (reference sequence). V lost 5 bases and J 10 bases, leaving 18 bases between the germline ends. This CDR3 reads CASSPLDRIGSPLHF. The DNA for the CDR3 is TGTGCCAGCAGTCCTCTGGACAGAATTGGATCACCCCTCCACTTT.